Presented here are 6 T cell receptor beta chains from one specimen sequenced in a study of T-cell memory formation after mild COVID-19. Using its own MiXCR run on the 5' RACE reads, TCRdb lists one record per CDR3 protein. This sample yields hundreds of thousands of distinct CDR3 sequences, of which approximately 13% are seen a single time; about a fifth belongs to the top ten. Material: PBMCs or a T cell subset sorted from them (not recorded which). The receptors originated from a man aged 18 to 30 who had mild COVID-19 (a few samples of this study predate the infection). Cell type and time point are not known.

This clonotype was counted a few times. This rearrangement joins TRBV4-3 to TRBJ1-1, with D unresolved. The CDR3 is made up of 15 amino acids. Trimming removed 1 base from V and 1 base from J, with 10 bases in between. Per the germline V gene, CDR1 is LGHNA and CDR2 is YSLEER. DNA of the CDR3: TGCGCCAGCAGCCAAGCGCCACAAGGGAACACTGAAGCTTTCTTT. Encoded protein: CASSQAPQGNTEAFF.

The V gene is TRBV7-9, the J gene TRBJ1-1, with D unclear. The CDR3 length is 13 residues. V was clipped by 2 bases and J by 0 bases, with 4 bases between them. The germline V gene has CDR1 SEHNR and CDR2 FQNEAQ (reference sequence). Here the CDR3 DNA reads TGTGCCAGCAGCTTATTGGTGAACACTGAAGCTTTCTTT. Translating gives CASSLLVNTEAFF.

The rearrangement uses TRBV5-1 and TRBJ2-5; D ambiguous. The CDR3 has 14 amino acids. Per the germline V gene, CDR1 is SGHRS and CDR2 is YFSETQ. Trimming removed 5 bases at V and 3 bases at J, with 14 bases between. The CDR3 sequence is CASSLGANEETQYF. CDR3 sequence (DNA): TGCGCCAGCAGTTTAGGAGCTAACGAAGAGACCCAGTACTTC.

The rearrangement links TRBV20-1 to TRBJ2-5; 8 bases are shared with TRBD2. Trimming at V came to 5 bases and at J to 5 bases, leaving 7 bases not matched to a gene. This CDR3 has 13 residues. Looked up from germline, CDR1 is DFQATT and CDR2 is SNEGSKA (reference sequence). Here the CDR3 DNA reads TGCAGTGCTGGAAGCGGGGGTCGGGAGACCCAGTACTTC. Translated: CSAGSGGRETQYF.

There are a few counts of this clonotype. The rearrangement uses TRBV15 and TRBJ1-1, with D maybe TRBD1 (5 bases). Germline-derived CDR1 and CDR2 are LNHNV and YYDKDF (reference sequence). This CDR3 contains 14 residues. The germline V and J ends were trimmed by 1 base and 2 bases, with 8 bases remaining between them. CDR3 loop: CATSRGGDNTEAFF. The CDR3 region has the DNA TGTGCCACCAGCAGAGGCGGGGACAACACTGAAGCTTTCTTT.

This clonotype came up a few times. The V gene is TRBV5-8, the J gene TRBJ2-1, with D perhaps matching TRBD2 (5 bases). Trimming left V 5 bases short and J 6 bases short, with 18 bases between. In germline, CDR1 is SGHTS, CDR2 YDEGEE. CDR3 length: 15 amino acids. The CDR3, as DNA: TGTGCCAGCAGGTTACGGACTCTAAACATCAATGAGCAGTTCTTC. This codes for CASRLRTLNINEQFF.